One sample yielded the 12 T cell receptor beta chains listed below, sequenced in a study of kidney transplant recipient with SARS-CoV-2 infection. TCRdb used MiXCR to reprocess the reads, holding one entry per CDR3 protein. Of 200,000 to 300,000 distinct CDR3 sequences listed, around 26% are singletons. The sample in question was a blood sample, obtained at baseline and between days 110 and 120 from a kidney transplant recipient. Receptors originate from a male patient younger than 45 who had COVID-19 and was a kidney transplant recipient. Some T cells may be transferred from the graft donor.

About this clonotype itself: A read error is possible here, since a much larger clone lies one base away. V usage is TRBV7-9 and J usage is TRBJ2-2, with TRBD1 identical over 8 bases. The CDR3 runs to 14 residues. CDR1 SEHNR and CDR2 FQNEAQ come from the germline V gene (reference sequence). J gave up 7 bases and V 5 bases, and 6 bases lay outside the gene matches. The CDR3 sequence is CASSPTGTGGELFF. DNA for the CDR3: TGTGCCAGCAGCCCCACGGGGACAGGCGGGGAGCTGTTTTTT.

Concerning this clonotype: This CDR3 fails to terminate in the conserved phenylalanine or tryptophan, so it likely reflects a read error. The chain combines TRBV19 with TRBJ1-2; D may be TRBD1 (6 bases). This CDR3 is 17 amino acids long. Germline-derived CDR1 and CDR2 are LNHDA and SQIVND (reference sequence). The ends were cut back, 5 bases at V and 4 bases at J, with 23 bases in the middle. CDR3 bases: TGTGCCAGTAGTGTGGAGGGGACAAGTCGAAAGACCTATGGCTACACCCTC. Translating gives CASSVEGTSRKTYGYTL.

This clonotype was observed many times. The rearrangement uses TRBV7-7 and TRBJ1-2, with unresolved D. The germline V gene encodes CDR1 SSHAT and CDR2 FNYEAQ (reference sequence). The CDR3 totals 17 residues. Trimming removed 5 bases from V and 4 bases from J, with 23 bases in between. The CDR3 DNA sequence: TGTGCCAGCAGCCCTATCCGTAAGTGCCGAAAGACCTATGGCTACACCTTC. It yields the protein CASSPIRKCRKTYGYTF.

The sample holds many counts of this clonotype. The chain joins TRBV5-1 to TRBJ2-5; D might be TRBD2 (5 bases). Between the trimmed V and J ends, which lost 0 bases and 1 base, there was a span of 7 bases. The CDR3 has 14 amino acids. In germline, CDR1 is SGHRS, CDR2 YFSETQ. CDR3 loop: CASSLGGFQETQYF. CDR3 DNA sequence: TGCGCCAGCAGCTTGGGAGGGTTCCAAGAGACCCAGTACTTC.

This clonotype was observed at least ten times. J is TRBJ2-7 and V is TRBV28, with 7 nucleotides matching TRBD2. The CDR3 length is 11 residues. Germline V gene data show CDR1 as MDHEN and CDR2 as SYDVKM. J gave up 12 bases and V 5 bases, and 7 bases lay outside the gene matches. The chain's CDR3 is CASSGGGKGYF. The CDR3 bases are TGTGCCAGCAGTGGGGGGGGGAAAGGGTACTTC.

This clonotype was observed a handful of times. The chain carries TRBV19 and TRBJ2-1; TRBD2 is a possible D gene (6 bases). Germline CDR1 is LNHDA and CDR2 is SQIVND (reference sequence). V lost 7 bases, J lost 3 bases, and 13 bases lay in between. This CDR3 has 14 amino acids. The CDR3 DNA is TGTGCCAGTATAGACGCGGGACTCTACAATGAGCAGTTCTTC. This codes for CASIDAGLYNEQFF.

The chain combines TRBV28 with TRBJ2-3; 8 nucleotides match TRBD2. Germline lookup yields CDR1 MDHEN and CDR2 SYDVKM. The CDR3 is made up of 16 amino acids. The V and J ends lost 8 bases and 6 bases, in that order; junction bases with no gene match: 16. The CDR3 region is CASDKAGAGVEDTQYF. CDR3 sequence (DNA): TGTGCCAGCGATAAAGCGGGGGCGGGAGTGGAGGATACGCAGTATTTT.

This clonotype was detected ten times or more. The genes are TRBV2 and TRBJ2-7; D possibly corresponds to TRBD1 (6 bases). In germline, CDR1 is SNHLY, CDR2 FYNNEI. V was trimmed by 1 base and J by 3 bases, leaving 10 bases between them. The CDR3 loop spans 14 amino acids. The CDR3 bases are TGTGCCAGCAGTGAAGAAGGACAGAACTACGAGCAGTACTTC. This gives the protein CASSEEGQNYEQYF.

This clonotype was counted at least ten times. In nucleotides, the CDR3 is TGTGCCTGGACGCGGGACAGCCTCCTCTATGGCTACACCTTC. This gives the protein CAWTRDSLLYGYTF. This chain joins TRBV30 and TRBJ1-2, with 7 bases that match TRBD1. Germline-derived CDR1 and CDR2 are GTSNPN and SVGIG (reference sequence). Unmatched junction bases numbered 9, after V lost 4 bases and J lost 4 bases. This CDR3 region has 14 residues.

Of note for this clonotype: Being one base from a much bigger clone, this may be a read error. V usage is TRBV3-2 and J usage is TRBJ2-7. TRBV3-2 has pseudogene status. This CDR3 has 13 residues. The CDR3 DNA sequence: TGTGCCAGCAGCCTTAGACGGGGATTCGAGCAGTACTTC. Protein sequence: CASSLRRGFEQYF.

The table lists this clonotype with many counts. The rearrangement joins TRBV10-1 to TRBJ1-2; D is unresolved. The CDR3 is 17 residues long. CDR1 is WNHNN and CDR2 is SYGVQD in the germline V gene (reference sequence). V gave up 5 bases and J gave up 4 bases, with 23 bases separating them. CDR3 in DNA: TGCGCCAGCAGTATCCGAACAAGATCGCGAAAGACCTATGGCTACACCTTC. Translating it yields CASSIRTRSRKTYGYTF.

This clonotype has ten or more counts. The rearrangement joins TRBV6-1 to TRBJ1-2; a possible D gene is TRBD1 (6 bases). There are 17 residues in the CDR3. Trimming stripped 5 bases from V and 4 bases from J, with 23 bases between. CDR1 and CDR2 (germline): MNHNS, SASEGT. The CDR3 DNA is TGTGCCAGCAGTCAGGGGTCCTCTATGCGAAAGACCTATGGCTACACCTTC. Translating gives CASSQGSSMRKTYGYTF.